This T cell receptor beta chain emerged from a study of human T cells and chemical hapten exposure. Described time point: patch test 2, 6 weeks after DPC sensitization. The treatment here: therapeutic diphenylcyclopropenone sensitization with weekly scalp DPC. This clonotype was detected many times. The ends were cut back, 4 bases at V and 9 bases at J, with 13 bases in the middle. Germline loops: CDR1 SQVTM, CDR2 ANQGSEA. The CDR3 has 12 amino acids. TCRdb called the RACE reads again in MiXCR, with one record for every CDR3 protein. The top ten clones hold around 7.3% of a sample with some 70,000 distinct CDR3 sequences, around a tenth of them seen once.

The rearrangement links TRBV29-1 to TRBJ2-1; D unresolved. The sequence derives from a woman aged 45-60 years with alopecia areata. Some clones in this sample may be carry-over from other donors' samples. The sample consisted of whole blood, taken in connection with sensitization to the hapten diphenylcyclopropenone (DPC). CDR3 residues: CSVGIGRREQFF. CDR3 nucleotide sequence: TGCAGCGTTGGCATAGGGCGGCGTGAGCAGTTCTTC.